This T cell receptor (beta chain) was identified in a study of cytomegalovirus exposure and HLA in healthy donors. Across the whole study: Earlier findings included roughly 100 million unique TCR beta sequences obtained from 150 million to 200 million T cells.

Use of 60 Vbeta and 13 Jbeta primers characterized the PCR. Authors' data handling: The count from a later analysis was tens of millions of unique TCR beta chains, about 10 million of them shared. Sequencing was performed with immunoSEQ multiplex PCR; in TCRdb, only in-frame clones are kept and a portion is missing. That table supplies the V and J calls and clone size; D and trimming were determined from the DNA. Its clone listing holds some 120,000 clones. Remarks on this clone: Antigen: not known.

The study's findings and limits: An Asian-associated ancestry cluster reportedly showed fewer N-insertions than the roughly 600-donor mean in a later analysis. Diagnosis of cytomegalovirus status made by the classifier reportedly showed high specificity and sensitivity.

The TCR comes from a man aged 35-49 years in good health and CMV-seronegative. The sequenced sample consisted of PBMCs.

The CDR3 loop reads CAWSILEQGYGYTF. Written as DNA, the CDR3 is TGTGCCTGGAGTATCCTCGAACAGGGCTATGGCTACACCTTC. The chain combines TRBV30 with TRBJ1-2; a weak D match, TRBD1 (6 bases). CDR3 size: 14 residues. Trimming shortened V by 2 bases and J by 4 bases, and 14 bases separated the two germline ends. Germline loops: CDR1 GTSNPN, CDR2 SVGIG (reference sequence).